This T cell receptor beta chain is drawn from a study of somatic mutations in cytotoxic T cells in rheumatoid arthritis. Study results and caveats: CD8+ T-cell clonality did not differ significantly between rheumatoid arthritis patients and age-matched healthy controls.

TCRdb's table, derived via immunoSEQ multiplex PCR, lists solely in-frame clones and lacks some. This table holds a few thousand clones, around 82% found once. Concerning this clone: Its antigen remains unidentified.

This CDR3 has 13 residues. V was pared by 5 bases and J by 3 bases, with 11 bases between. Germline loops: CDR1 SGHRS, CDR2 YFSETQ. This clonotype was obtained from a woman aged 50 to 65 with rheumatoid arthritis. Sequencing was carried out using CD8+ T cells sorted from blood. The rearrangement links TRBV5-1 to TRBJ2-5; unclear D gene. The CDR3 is CASREYFEETQYF. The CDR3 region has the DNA TGCGCCAGCAGAGAATACTTTGAAGAGACCCAGTACTTC.